A selection of T cell receptor beta chains follows, all from one sample in a study of cytomegalovirus exposure and HLA in healthy donors. Using immunoSEQ multiplex PCR, the repertoire was profiled, and TCRdb retains in-frame clones only, with some absent. The data hold 100,000 to 150,000 clones, with under 90% observed a single time. The sequencing sample was made of PBMCs. All receptors come from a man aged 18-30 years in good health and CMV-seronegative. Each CDR3 is given with its conserved first and last residue. Clone size appears in some rows only: once, few, many, or a class for an expanded clone.

size	V	J	CDR3
once	TRBV5-1	TRBJ1-1	CASSTGGNTEAFF
-	TRBV7-6	TRBJ1-2	CASSLEAGMSKEGYTF
-	TRBV19	TRBJ2-5	CASSIGQGAKTQYF
-	TRBV30	TRBJ2-3	CAWSAGTGETDTQYF
-	TRBV7-8	TRBJ1-6	CASSTDHSYNSPLHF
-	TRBV19	TRBJ2-7	CASSNRRAGTTYEQYF
-	TRBV28	TRBJ1-6	CASSSRSSRGSLHF
-	TRBV9	TRBJ2-2	CASSVYRQRNTGELFF
-	TRBV4-3	TRBJ2-7	CASSQDRAGLLYEQYF
-	TRBV21-1	TRBJ2-3	CASSLRLAGGEDTQYF
-	TRBV7-6	TRBJ2-1	CASSFPSGEYNEQFF
-	TRBV7-9	TRBJ2-7	CASSLGNPVRVEQYF
-	TRBV5-4	TRBJ1-2	CASSWDPNSGGWDGYTF
-	TRBV29-1	TRBJ1-1	CSVVGTGSVGRTEAFF
-	TRBV5-5	TRBJ1-4	CASSQPGQGEKLFF
-	TRBV10-2	TRBJ2-5	CASSSAVETQYF
-	TRBV28	TRBJ1-4	CASSFQGLLWSDEKLFF
once	TRBV19	TRBJ1-1	CASSTQDRGVNTEAFF
-	TRBV5-1	TRBJ1-4	CASSPDRATNEKLFF
few	TRBV19	TRBJ2-1	CASLDSWENNEQFF
-	TRBV30	TRBJ2-2	CAWSRGDTGELFF
-	TRBV11-2	TRBJ1-3	CASSTQGAPGNTIYF
-	TRBV7-8	TRBJ2-7	CASSFTPSYEQYF
-	TRBV4-3	TRBJ1-2	CASSQEAGRGSYGYTF
-	TRBV25-1	TRBJ2-7	CASSEYSGRGRYF
once	TRBV30	TRBJ1-1	CAWSVPGGRAMNTEAFF
-	TRBV9	TRBJ2-1	CASSGGTRRGNEQFF
-	TRBV7-9	TRBJ1-1	CASSLRGQANLAFF
once	TRBV30	TRBJ1-6	CAWTGTGVGSPLHF
-	TRBV5-6	TRBJ1-1	CASSLGYPTPRGTEAFF
-	TRBV19	TRBJ2-7	CASSGALRSGQEQYF
once	TRBV13	TRBJ1-1	CASSLRWAGDTEAFF
-	TRBV4-3	TRBJ1-2	CASSQVSSLVGQGDYGYTF
-	TRBV7-2	TRBJ1-2	CASSLALTTANYGYTF
-	TRBV7-9	TRBJ2-1	CASSLGGLAGGTYNEQFF
-	TRBV7-2	TRBJ2-2	CASSLMGRGTSNTGELFF
-	TRBV9	TRBJ2-1	CASSVSGGENEQFF
few	TRBV5-1	TRBJ1-4	CASSDADEKLFF